Shown below are 2 T cell receptor beta chains from a single sample sequenced in a study of T-cell memory formation after mild COVID-19. One entry per CDR3 protein results from TCRdb running MiXCR on the 5' RACE reads. The sample contains some 120,000 distinct CDR3 sequences, 17% of which appear only once. The sequenced material came from PBMCs or a T cell subset sorted from them (not recorded which). The receptor source for this set is a man between 18 and 29 years old who had mild COVID-19 (a few samples of this study predate the infection). Cell type and time point are not known.

This clonotype was counted a few times. The V call is TRBV20-1, the J call TRBJ2-1; D is tentatively TRBD1 or TRBD2 (5 bases each). Trimming stripped 0 bases from V and 2 bases from J, with 8 bases between. The CDR3 consists of 14 residues. CDR1 and CDR2 from the germline V gene are DFQATT and SNEGSKA (reference sequence). The CDR3 DNA reads TGCAGTGCTAGAGATGGGGACCCCTACAATGAGCAGTTCTTC. This encodes CSARDGDPYNEQFF.

The chain links TRBV7-2 to TRBJ1-2; 7 bases align to TRBD1. V lost 3 bases and J lost 0; bases outside the gene matches: 7. Germline V gene data show CDR1 as SGHTA and CDR2 as FQGNSA. This CDR3 contains 16 residues. CDR3 nucleotides: TGTGCCAGCAGCTTGGGGACAGCTCTAGCTAACTATGGCTACACCTTC. Protein: CASSLGTALANYGYTF.